This T cell receptor beta chain was sequenced during a study of identical twins. This CDR3 is 14 amino acids long. Germline V gene data show CDR1 as SGHVS and CDR2 as FNYEAQ. Between the trimmed V and J ends, which lost 0 bases and 7 bases, there was a span of 12 bases. TCRdb analysed the 5' RACE reads with MiXCR anew, one entry per CDR3 protein. Altogether just under 650,000 distinct CDR3 sequences are present, just over 7% being singletons, with the ten largest covering 1.6%. General study points: Beta clonotypes that were abundant in cord blood contained fewer insertions, a pattern absent from memory repertoires.

This clonotype occurred a few times. Its target is unknown. The sample was also linked to a second study, of yellow fever vaccine responses in identical twins. This second study notes: Twins' vaccine T cell response reportedly seemed partly convergent, partly personalized.

This chain joins TRBV7-6 and TRBJ2-5, with TRBD2 as a possible D gene (6 bases). Sequenced input: PBMCs. The sequence came from a woman between 18 and 30 years old in good health. In DNA form, the CDR3 reads TGTGCCAGCAGCTTAGCTCAGTGGGGAGGGACCCAGTACTTC. Protein sequence: CASSLAQWGGTQYF.